These 20 T cell receptor beta chains originate from one sample sequenced in a study of cytomegalovirus exposure and HLA in healthy donors. A multiplex PCR was run with 60 Vbeta primers and 13 Jbeta primers. The protocol was immunoSEQ multiplex PCR, while the TCRdb copy is restricted to in-frame clones and leaves out a portion. The sample has 99,000 or so clones, under 85% seen once. Sequencing was done on a sample of PBMCs. The receptors originated from a female donor in good health and CMV-seropositive.

This clone turned up a few times. The chain uses TRBV7-2 and TRBJ1-6; tentatively, D is TRBD1 (6 bases). V shed 5 bases and J shed 0 bases, with 11 bases lying between them. The CDR3 totals 16 residues. Germline-derived CDR1 and CDR2 are SGHTA and FQGNSA. The CDR3 DNA is TGTGCCAGCAGCCCCGACAGGAGCTCCTATAATTCACCCCTCCACTTT. Protein: CASSPDRSSYNSPLHF.

The rearrangement uses TRBV5-1 and TRBJ2-3; tentatively, D is TRBD2 (6 bases). The germline V gene has CDR1 SGHRS and CDR2 YFSETQ. The V gene lost 4 bases and the J gene lost 0 bases, with 15 bases spanning the gap. CDR3 length: 16 amino acids. CDR3 bases: TGCGCCAGCAGCGGAGGGGCGGGCAGTAGCACAGATACGCAGTATTTT. The encoded protein is CASSGGAGSSTDTQYF.

This chain uses TRBV7-9 with TRBJ2-7, with a possible D match to TRBD1 (6 bases). The V and J ends lost 8 bases and 0 bases respectively, with 17 bases between them. This CDR3 contains 15 residues. Germline V gene data show CDR1 as SEHNR and CDR2 as FQNEAQ (reference sequence). The CDR3 spells CASQSQGRSSYEQYF. CDR3 DNA sequence: TGTGCCAGCCAGTCACAGGGCCGAAGCTCCTACGAGCAGTACTTC.

The genes are TRBV7-9 and TRBJ1-1, with D tentatively TRBD1 (5 bases). CDR1 and CDR2 (germline): SEHNR, FQNEAQ (reference sequence). The V end lost 7 bases, the J end lost 4 bases, and 7 bases lay between the germline ends. CDR3 size: 11 residues. CDR3 in DNA: TGTGCCAGCACCGGGGGCACTGAAGCTTTCTTT. This translates into CASTGGTEAFF.

This clone was detected once. The chain uses TRBV6-5 and TRBJ2-5, with TRBD1 matching over 9 bases. The CDR3 sequence is 15 residues long. Germline values: CDR1 MNHEY, CDR2 SVGAGI. Trimming removed 7 bases from V and 0 bases from J; junction bases left unmatched: 6. CDR3 sequence reads: CASKRQGGYQETQYF. CDR3 in DNA: TGTGCCAGCAAAAGACAGGGGGGATACCAAGAGACCCAGTACTTC.

This chain uses TRBV6-5 with TRBJ2-7, with a weak D call TRBD1 (6 bases). V shed 6 bases and J shed 2 bases, with 17 bases lying between them. Germline CDR1 reads MNHEY; CDR2 reads SVGAGI. This CDR3 is built from 15 residues. The DNA of the CDR3 is TGTGCCAGCAGACCCTCAACAGGGTATCCCTACGAGCAGTACTTC. The encoded protein is CASRPSTGYPYEQYF.

The chain recombines TRBV6-6 with TRBJ2-5, with 8 bases aligning to TRBD1. The trim removed 6 bases at V and 4 bases at J, leaving 4 bases unmatched. CDR1 is MNHNY, CDR2 SVGAGI, per germline (reference sequence). The CDR3 totals 13 residues. Here the CDR3 reads CASRTGGLETQYF. For the CDR3, the DNA is TGTGCCAGCAGAACAGGGGGATTAGAGACCCAGTACTTC.

The rearrangement links TRBV5-4 to TRBJ2-3; D possibly corresponds to TRBD2 (5 bases). The germline CDR1 and CDR2 sequences are SGHNT and YYREEE (reference sequence). The CDR3 sequence is 13 residues long. V gave up 4 bases and J gave up 2 bases, with 8 bases separating them. CDR3 sequence (DNA): TGTGCCAGCAGCCCGGACTTCACAGATACGCAGTATTTT. This translates into CASSPDFTDTQYF.

The chain couples TRBV4-1 to TRBJ1-2; maybe TRBD1 (5 bases). Trimming cost V 0 bases and J 7 bases, with 15 bases left between them. Germline V gives CDR1 MGHRA, CDR2 YSYEKL. The CDR3 is made up of 15 amino acids. CDR3 in amino acids: CASSQDLRVLRGYTF. CDR3 DNA: TGCGCCAGCAGCCAAGATCTCAGGGTCCTTCGTGGCTACACCTTC.

The chain has TRBV2 and TRBJ2-7, with D possibly being TRBD1 (7 bases). The germline CDR1 and CDR2 sequences are SNHLY and FYNNEI. The CDR3 sequence is 14 residues long. Trimming took off 1 base at V and 7 bases at J, with 14 bases between the two ends. The CDR3 DNA sequence: TGTGCCAGCAGTGAAGGGGCAGGGGGGAGGGAGCAGTACTTC. This gives the protein CASSEGAGGREQYF.

The genes are TRBV27 and TRBJ2-1, with D perhaps matching TRBD1 (7 bases). The CDR3 loop spans 14 amino acids. The V end was cut by 2 bases, the J end by 9 bases, with 14 bases between. The germline V gene encodes CDR1 MNHEY and CDR2 SMNVEV (reference sequence). The CDR3 reads CASSLGQGGIEQFF. The CDR3 DNA reads TGTGCCAGCAGTTTAGGGCAGGGGGGAATTGAGCAGTTCTTC.

This chain connects TRBV7-2 to TRBJ2-4, with 14 bases lining up with TRBD2. This CDR3 comprises 16 residues. The V segment lost 5 bases and the J segment 7 bases; nucleotides outside the gene matches: 7. Germline lookup yields CDR1 SGHTA and CDR2 FQGNSA. The CDR3 loop is CASSGGTSGSANIQYF. CDR3 in DNA: TGTGCCAGCAGCGGAGGGACTAGCGGGAGTGCGAACATTCAGTACTTC.

The chain links TRBV2 to TRBJ1-6; TRBD1 might be the D (6 bases). Germline loops: CDR1 SNHLY, CDR2 FYNNEI. The CDR3 sequence is 14 residues long. Trimming took 5 bases from V and 2 from J, leaving 7 bases between them. CDR3 in amino acids: CASSRDTYNSPLHF. In DNA form, the CDR3 reads TGTGCCAGCAGTCGGGACACCTATAATTCACCCCTCCACTTT.

The V call is TRBV27, the J call TRBJ1-6; D is unresolved. The V end was cut by 9 bases, the J end by 4 bases, with 13 bases between. The CDR3 runs to 14 residues. Germline CDR1 MNHEY, CDR2 SMNVEV (reference sequence). CDR3 amino acids: CASPNRRYNSPLHF. The CDR3 nucleotides read TGTGCCAGTCCCAATCGGAGGTATAATTCACCCCTCCACTTT.

This clone was recorded a few times. The rearrangement links TRBV4-1 to TRBJ2-7; a possible D gene is TRBD1 (5 bases). V lost 1 base and J 2 bases, leaving 12 bases between the germline ends. The CDR3 has 15 amino acids. CDR1 is MGHRA, CDR2 YSYEKL, per germline. The CDR3 loop reads CASSQGSADTYEQYF. The CDR3 DNA follows: TGCGCCAGCAGCCAAGGATCGGCGGACACCTACGAGCAGTACTTC.

CDR3 nucleotide sequence: TGTGCCAGCACCGAGCGTGTGGGACAGGTAGACATTCAGTACTTC. Protein sequence: CASTERVGQVDIQYF. The chain employs TRBV6-1 and TRBJ2-4; the match to TRBD1 covers 8 bases. Trimming cost V 7 bases and J 8 bases; bases outside gene matches: 13. CDR3 length equals 15 residues. The germline gives CDR1 MNHNS, CDR2 SASEGT.

The chain links TRBV21-1 to TRBJ1-6. TRBV21-1 is recorded as a pseudogene. The CDR3 covers 13 residues. The DNA of the CDR3 is TGTGCCAGCAGCTTAAACGGGAATTCACCCCTCCACTTT. Protein product: CASSLNGNSPLHF.

The chain couples TRBV10-2 to TRBJ1-2; 7 positions match TRBD1. V shed 6 bases, J shed 8 bases, and the junction held 9 bases outside the gene matches. Germline values: CDR1 WSHSY, CDR2 SAAADI. The CDR3 is made up of 13 amino acids. CDR3 nucleotides: TGCGCCAGCAGGCAGACAGGGAGCAACGGCTACACCTTC. Protein sequence: CASRQTGSNGYTF.

V and J are TRBV2 and TRBJ1-5, with 7 bases aligning to TRBD1. Germline trimming cut 2 bases from V and 4 bases from J; bases unmatched to any gene: 2. The CDR3 spans 14 residues. Per germline, CDR1 SNHLY and CDR2 FYNNEI. In DNA form, the CDR3 reads TGTGCCAGCAGTGAAAGACAGGGTAATCAGCCCCAGCATTTT. Its translation is CASSERQGNQPQHF. Combining the CDR3 with reference TRBV2 and TRBJ1-5 gives the whole variable domain EPEVTQTPSHQVTQMGQEVILRCVPISNHLYFYWYRQILGQKVEFLVSFYNNEISEKSEIFDDQFSVERPDGSNFTLKIRSTKLEDSAMYFCASSERQGNQPQHFGDGTRLSIL.

The chain uses TRBV2 and TRBJ2-5, with 14 bases identical to TRBD2. V gave up 7 bases and J gave up 6 bases; unmatched junction bases: 13. The V gene's germline CDR1 is SNHLY and CDR2 FYNNEI. This CDR3 is 17 amino acids long. CDR3 DNA: TGTGCCAGCACCGAAGCCGGGACTAGCGGGAGCGCTAAGACCCAGTACTTC. The encoded protein is CASTEAGTSGSAKTQYF.